This T cell receptor (beta chain) derives from a study of cytomegalovirus exposure and HLA in healthy donors. J lost 12 bases, V lost 6 bases, and 9 bases had no gene match. Germline CDR1 and CDR2: MNHEY and SVGAGI. This CDR3 is built from 12 residues. A multiplex PCR was run with 60 Vbeta primers and 13 Jbeta primers. Clones were read by immunoSEQ multiplex PCR, and TCRdb kept only the in-frame ones, dropping some. This table holds 80,000 to 100,000 clones, about 80% found once. Input material: PBMCs. The sequence was collected from a middle-aged man in good health and CMV-seronegative. The chain has TRBV6-5 and TRBJ2-7; 9 nucleotides match TRBD1. The CDR3 DNA reads TGTGCCAGCAGGCCGGGACAGGGACTTTGGTACTTC. Encoded protein: CASRPGQGLWYF.